These T cell receptor beta chains were read from a single sample in a study of OX40 agonist ivuxolimab in advanced cancers. Sequencing used immunoSEQ multiplex PCR; TCRdb keeps in-frame clones, though not all of them. The sample yields some 99,000 clones, 80% to 95% seen once. This material consisted of CD4+ or CD8+ T cells sorted from blood, taken in a trial of the OX40 agonist ivuxolimab. The receptors shown here come from an adult with an advanced solid tumor such as melanoma, head and neck, liver or kidney cancer. CDR3s leave out the opening cysteine and the closing phenylalanine or tryptophan. The order of the fields is V gene, J gene, clone size, CDR3 protein. Some rows mark clone size as missing; the rest say once, few, many or name a class of expanded clone.

TRBV30,TRBJ1-2,.,ALARGNYGYT
TRBV9,TRBJ2-7,.,ASSVGNRDTGGYEQY
TRBV12-5,TRBJ2-3,.,ASGSSSTGYGTDTQY
TRBV29-1,TRBJ2-2,.,SVSSGSGELF
TRBV29-1,TRBJ2-5,.,SSGDGRTQY
TRBV30,TRBJ2-2,once,AWRAGENTGELF
TRBV2,TRBJ1-2,.,ASNPLLTGLNYGYT
TRBV28,TRBJ2-5,.,ASSSDRWGVRQETQY
TRBV7-9,TRBJ1-4,.,ASSYGQGVSEKLF
TRBV7-3,TRBJ2-7,.,ASSPGLAGGEQY
TRBV7-3,TRBJ2-2,.,ASSPAPGGLAGNTGELF
TRBV5-1,TRBJ1-4,.,ASSYTENEKLF
TRBV4-1,TRBJ1-2,.,ASSQVGAFRT
TRBV7-8,TRBJ2-7,.,ASSLLPAGQGWSNEQY
TRBV7-9,TRBJ1-1,few,ASSLVRAGTEAF
TRBV7-9,TRBJ2-2,.,ASGGGGLDTGELF
TRBV2,TRBJ2-2,.,ASRAGYRTGELF
TRBV7-2,TRBJ2-1,.,ASSPLLPHEQF
TRBV11-2,TRBJ2-1,.,ASSLLAGVDEQF
TRBV30,TRBJ1-5,.,AWSGDYSNQPQH
TRBV11-3,TRBJ1-1,few,ASSLAGHIDTEAF
TRBV30,TRBJ1-2,.,AWSVLRVRGYT
TRBV20-1,TRBJ2-5,.,SASVETQY
TRBV6-6,TRBJ2-7,.,ASSFRILRVAREQY
TRBV21-1,TRBJ1-1,.,ASSKIPGVGDTEAF
TRBV4-1,TRBJ2-2,few,ASSSINTGELF
TRBV4-3,TRBJ2-2,.,ASSQEPSGADTGELF
TRBV30,TRBJ2-3,few,AWSVEEGGVTDTQY
TRBV6-5,TRBJ2-7,few,ASSYSPMGGSYEQY
TRBV19,TRBJ2-1,.,ASSMGLLSYNEQF
TRBV9,TRBJ2-5,.,ASNGDRGLQETQY
TRBV5-8,TRBJ1-4,.,ASSVGGANEKLF
TRBV11-3,TRBJ1-1,once,ASSSTGKAF
TRBV19,TRBJ1-2,.,ATDARGLYGYT
TRBV11-1,TRBJ2-7,.,ASSPYFSSYEQY
TRBV19,TRBJ1-5,.,ASSLGQGAGQPQH
TRBV18,TRBJ2-2,.,ASSPLGQGGYAGELF
TRBV19,TRBJ2-2,.,ASSIDPEGSTGELF
TRBV11-3,TRBJ2-6,.,ASSLEDRGLGANVLT
TRBV5-1,TRBJ1-1,.,ASSLGTEAF
TRBV7-9,TRBJ1-2,.,ASSSTGQGGYGYT
TRBV11-2,TRBJ2-4,.,ASSDQTGVNIQY
TRBV5-6,TRBJ1-1,.,ASSFRENTEAF
TRBV7-9,TRBJ2-5,.,ASSFTSLAGDQETQY
TRBV6-1,TRBJ2-2,.,ASTRGTSVTGELF
TRBV9,TRBJ2-7,.,ASSPRTSGSEQY
TRBV5-6,TRBJ1-4,.,ASSPGYWGNEKLF
TRBV28,TRBJ2-5,.,ASSFGETQY
TRBV18,TRBJ2-7,.,ASSPPLGGARNEQY
TRBV6-5,TRBJ1-1,.,ASSLVGTVNTEAF
TRBV29-1,TRBJ2-1,.,SVVTGLAVYNEQF
TRBV11-3,TRBJ2-2,once,ASSLRQGGTGELF
TRBV11-2,TRBJ2-5,.,ASSAGTAATQY
TRBV11-1,TRBJ2-3,.,ASSRDRARDTQY
TRBV9,TRBJ2-1,.,ASSVDGGDRGQEF
TRBV11-2,TRBJ2-4,.,ASSLEGLAVIAKNIQY
TRBV10-1,TRBJ1-1,.,ASSERDRNTEAF
TRBV7-8,TRBJ2-1,.,ASSLTSGPTGEQF
TRBV7-3,TRBJ2-4,once,ARVPDDAIAKNIQY